The entry below describes one TCR beta chain. Its antigen is not yet known. No much larger clone is present one base from it, and per-base qualities are unavailable. In total, approximately 610 healthy bone marrow donors made up the cohort. At the time of sampling, every cohort member was nominally healthy, though immune exposures that went unrecorded were likely present. The donor tested CMV seronegative, placing the donor among the 352 seronegative members of the cohort. Every donor gave a peripheral blood sample, and the peripheral blood mononuclear cells from that sample were used for TCR beta sequencing. Genomic DNA was extracted from the blood cell samples with the Qiagen DNeasy Blood Extraction Kit. This entry comes from a study of cytomegalovirus exposure and HLA in healthy donors listed by TCRdb under 2017. Background on the whole study: An earlier analysis of roughly 610 of the donors reported about 260 Gb of sequence data and approximately 120 million unique TCR beta sequences obtained from roughly 170 million T cells. An early release covering more than 500 HLA-typed donors comprised roughly 300 gigabases of sequencing data and 65 million to 100 million unique TCR sequences. Of the 398 genotyped donors, roughly 76% were placed in the genetic ancestry cluster associated with self-reported Caucasian donors. The study aimed to test whether cataloging public T cell receptors could reveal signatures of past pathogen exposure. The T cell repertoires of about 700 subjects were profiled by immunosequencing and related to cytomegalovirus serostatus. In addition to the first cohort of around 670 subjects, a separate validation cohort of over 90 different subjects was used. To predict cytomegalovirus infection status, the study brought together high-throughput TCR immunosequencing, statistical association of individual TCRs with disease status, and machine learning. In a later analysis, previously published TCR beta repertoires from several hundred donors were re-analyzed and high-resolution HLA genotyping was added so that TCR occurrence patterns could be studied. The later analysis used no new phenotypic data to find candidate immune exposures, relying instead on TCR beta sequences and their occurrence across donors. In an earlier analysis of roughly 600 of the donors, high-throughput TCR beta sequencing was used to judge whether each TCR beta V gene segment behaved as functional or pseudogenic. Donor age, sex, ethnicity and CMV serostatus were collected together with the repertoire data. Genome-wide SNP genotypes for about 60% of the roughly 670 donors were used in a later genetic analysis, which treated that subset as a discovery cohort. Every repertoire in the discovery cohort had been generated on one and the same sequencing platform. HLA typing covered class I and class II loci at four-digit resolution. The number of donors typed differed by locus, with 629-630 for A, B, C, DRB1 and DQB1, more than 500 for DQA1, about 610 for DPA1, and some 450 for DPB1. Several DR-DQ haplotypes were handled as single units for association and clustering because linkage in the cohort was strong. On average, roughly 240,000 unique TCR beta nucleotide sequences were sequenced per donor among 398 genotyped donors of the cohort, with roughly a sixth of those sequences being non-productive. Overall study outcomes, separate from this receptor: The authors suggested that the approach could potentially be generalized to other disease states and immunological phenotypes. Strong co-occurrence of HLA alleles, especially DR and DQ, made assigning TCR associations to individual alleles difficult. A group of highly shared sequence variants was considered likely to be a technical artifact of the sequencing pipeline. The study listed 164 TCR beta chains as associated with cytomegalovirus. According to a later analysis, TCR association rates differed among HLA loci, with DRB1 alleles showing the most associated TCRs and HLA-C alleles showing the fewest. Broadly in line with IMGT annotations, most TCR beta V segments showed up in productive rearrangements about 87% or about 30% of the time in an earlier analysis of 450 to 600 of the donors. In a later analysis, HLA-associated TCR beta chains were found to be more clonally expanded and to have lower generation probabilities than equally common non-associated chains. The classifier was reported to diagnose cytomegalovirus status with high specificity and sensitivity in both the original and validation cohorts. In a later analysis, most CMV-associated TCR beta chains were found to appear HLA-restricted, with HLA associations seemingly driven largely by CMV exposure. Because HLA typing was unavailable for some donors at each locus, only the typed subset was used in association tests. CMV serostatus was the only immune exposure information available for the cohort. Linkage disequilibrium might explain the correlated functional status among segregating V segments, but an unknown experimental factor could not be excluded. A few of the identified cytomegalovirus-associated TCR beta chains were confirmed in vitro to be specific for cytomegalovirus antigens. The cohort was sequenced for TCR beta chains only, and without alpha or paired-chain data the features that could be detected were limited. A further reported finding was that TCR beta sequences accurately predicted the HLA-A and HLA-B alleles for most subjects in the first cohort. V-gene and J-gene trimming of TCR beta chains was associated with a missense DCLRE1C variant in a later genetic analysis, and the association was replicated in an independent cohort. At a false discovery rate of 0.05, a later analysis linked 15,000 to 20,000 TCR beta sequences to specific HLA alleles. Across donors, most TCR sequences were observed very rarely, whereas some public TCRs were present in many individuals. A later analysis reported that several top co-occurrence clusters appeared linked to parvovirus B19, influenza, CMV and Epstein-Barr virus. The presence/absence analyses assumed that sequencing depth was roughly uniform across donors, and that assumption may not be true. Because counts were too low, seventeen rarely observed V segments, including chromosome 9 orphons, were excluded from the earlier analysis of 587 of the donors. Compared with the roughly 670-donor mean, donors in an Asian-associated ancestry cluster had fewer N-insertions in productive TCRs, according to a later genetic analysis. Some IMGT-functional V segments, including TRBV6-2 and TRBV6-3, could not be told apart with the 87-base-pair reads, so those segments were excluded.

From its cysteine to its phenylalanine, the CDR3 spans 15 amino acids. Only the CDR3 part of the read is kept: 45 bases, read in frame from the first base. As encoded in the germline V gene, CDR1 is KGHSH while CDR2 is LQKENI. Trimmed from V: 0 bases; trimmed from J: 5 bases; junction bases lacking a gene match: 5. The library was produced with the immunoSEQ multiplex PCR assay. For the multiplex PCR, a mixture combining 60 forward primers for TCR Vbeta segments and 13 reverse primers for TCR Jbeta segments was used. The CDR3 region of rearranged TCR beta genes was amplified from genomic DNA with a multiplex PCR assay. The amplified TCR beta libraries were sequenced on the Illumina HiSeq System as 87-base-pair reads. In the original analysis: In a later analysis, tens of millions of unique TCR beta chains were counted across the roughly 670 repertoires, and roughly 11 million of these chains were shared by at least two donors. Raw reads were error-corrected and collapsed into unique sequences by a nearest-neighbor algorithm in which closely related sequences were merged to remove PCR and sequencing errors. To assign V, D and J gene segments, CDR3 sequences were aligned to IMGT reference sequences. For a sequence to be retained, at least a six-nucleotide match to both a V gene segment and a J gene segment was required. A rearrangement was called productive if the CDR3 had no stop codons and remained in frame with V and J, and every other rearrangement was called non-productive. Following IMGT convention, CDR3 was defined as the stretch from the second conserved V-encoded cysteine up to the conserved J-encoded phenylalanine. The earlier analysis of around 640 of the donors excluded sequences that lacked an unambiguous match to a single V gene segment. An earlier analysis of about 600 of the donors called V segments functional above 56.7% productive rearrangements and segregating when the between-donor standard deviation exceeded 5%. A statistical classification framework was built for diagnosing cytomegalovirus status from the catalog of TCR beta chain sequences. In a later analysis, V and J genes were assigned by comparing TCR nucleotide sequences against IMGT/GENE-DB human TR gene sequences. The TCRdist pipeline was used in a later analysis to assign CDR3 sequences and most-parsimonious VDJ recombination scenarios. In a later analysis, every TCR beta chain was defined by the combination of its CDR3 amino acid sequence and its V-gene family, and reads without a unique V-gene family were dropped. As a way to deal with suspected cross-contamination and a sequencing artifact, a later analysis dropped 450 to 700 nucleotide sequences that were highly shared and had low generation probability. In a later analysis, a clonal expansion index for each public chain was calculated from normalized within-repertoire ranks of inferred template counts. In a later analysis, generation probabilities were computed with a VDJ recombination model fitted to out-of-frame rearrangements, and the resulting probabilities were checked against IGoR. Hypergeometric tests were used in a later analysis to score TCR-TCR, TCR-HLA and TCR-CMV co-occurrence, with a repertoire-size bias correction applied to the TCR pairs. To estimate false discovery rates, a later analysis permuted the HLA or CMV assignments 20 times. A later analysis grouped co-occurring TCRs with DBSCAN, adding TCRdist sequence similarity when clustering within HLA-allele-positive subsets. Repertoires with fewer than 30,000 or more than 120,000 public chains, plus five repertoires with anomalous nucleotide sharing, were excluded from co-occurrence clustering. TCRdb mirrors the immuneACCESS table, restricted to in-frame sequences. Some clones are absent from its copies; in checked studies, under half trace to an unresolved V gene, and the reason for the others is unknown. V, J and clone size derive from that table, while D and trimming were established from the DNA sequence. Across this sample there are nearly 110,000 clones, with about 80% seen only once. The leading ten clones occupy roughly 8% of the sample.

The sequencing sample was made of PBMCs. The V gene is TRBV18 and the J gene is TRBJ1-2, with 8 middle bases fitting TRBD1. This clonotype was obtained from a man in his thirties or forties in good health and CMV-seronegative. The CDR3 region has the sequence CASSPPPDRGYGYTF. The DNA sequence is as follows: TGTGCCAGCTCACCACCCCCCGACAGGGGTTATGGCTACACCTTC. Beyond the CDR3, the reference TRBV18 and TRBJ1-2 genes provide the residues; the full variable domain reads: NAGVMQNPRHLVRRRGQEARLRCSPMKGHSHVYWYRQLPEEGLKFMVYLQKENIIDESGMPKERFSAEFPKEGPSILRIQQVVRGDSAAYFCASSPPPDRGYGYTFGSGTRLTVV.